This T cell receptor (beta chain) is from a study of blood T cell repertoires in COVID-19. The table lists this clone with a count of one. V was cut by 6 bases and J by 13 bases, with 21 bases left in between. This CDR3 spans 13 amino acids. Per the germline V gene, CDR1 is KGHSH and CDR2 is LQKENI. Per the original data handling: Nucleated cell number was recorded as an estimate derived from reference gene primer amplification. The table came from immunoSEQ multiplex PCR; TCRdb's copy has only in-frame clones and leaves some out. From that table come the V and J calls and clone size; the DNA was used to work out D and trimming. The sample has about 120,000 clones, more than 80% seen once.

The sequenced material came from peripheral blood. The chain employs TRBV18 and TRBJ1-2, with D unclear. The clonotype was recovered from a man between 65 and 80 years old with active or convalescent COVID-19. This chain's CDR3 is CASSPESLGSPTF. In nucleotides, the CDR3 is TGTGCCAGCTCCCCCGAGAGCCTTGGGAGTCCCACCTTC.